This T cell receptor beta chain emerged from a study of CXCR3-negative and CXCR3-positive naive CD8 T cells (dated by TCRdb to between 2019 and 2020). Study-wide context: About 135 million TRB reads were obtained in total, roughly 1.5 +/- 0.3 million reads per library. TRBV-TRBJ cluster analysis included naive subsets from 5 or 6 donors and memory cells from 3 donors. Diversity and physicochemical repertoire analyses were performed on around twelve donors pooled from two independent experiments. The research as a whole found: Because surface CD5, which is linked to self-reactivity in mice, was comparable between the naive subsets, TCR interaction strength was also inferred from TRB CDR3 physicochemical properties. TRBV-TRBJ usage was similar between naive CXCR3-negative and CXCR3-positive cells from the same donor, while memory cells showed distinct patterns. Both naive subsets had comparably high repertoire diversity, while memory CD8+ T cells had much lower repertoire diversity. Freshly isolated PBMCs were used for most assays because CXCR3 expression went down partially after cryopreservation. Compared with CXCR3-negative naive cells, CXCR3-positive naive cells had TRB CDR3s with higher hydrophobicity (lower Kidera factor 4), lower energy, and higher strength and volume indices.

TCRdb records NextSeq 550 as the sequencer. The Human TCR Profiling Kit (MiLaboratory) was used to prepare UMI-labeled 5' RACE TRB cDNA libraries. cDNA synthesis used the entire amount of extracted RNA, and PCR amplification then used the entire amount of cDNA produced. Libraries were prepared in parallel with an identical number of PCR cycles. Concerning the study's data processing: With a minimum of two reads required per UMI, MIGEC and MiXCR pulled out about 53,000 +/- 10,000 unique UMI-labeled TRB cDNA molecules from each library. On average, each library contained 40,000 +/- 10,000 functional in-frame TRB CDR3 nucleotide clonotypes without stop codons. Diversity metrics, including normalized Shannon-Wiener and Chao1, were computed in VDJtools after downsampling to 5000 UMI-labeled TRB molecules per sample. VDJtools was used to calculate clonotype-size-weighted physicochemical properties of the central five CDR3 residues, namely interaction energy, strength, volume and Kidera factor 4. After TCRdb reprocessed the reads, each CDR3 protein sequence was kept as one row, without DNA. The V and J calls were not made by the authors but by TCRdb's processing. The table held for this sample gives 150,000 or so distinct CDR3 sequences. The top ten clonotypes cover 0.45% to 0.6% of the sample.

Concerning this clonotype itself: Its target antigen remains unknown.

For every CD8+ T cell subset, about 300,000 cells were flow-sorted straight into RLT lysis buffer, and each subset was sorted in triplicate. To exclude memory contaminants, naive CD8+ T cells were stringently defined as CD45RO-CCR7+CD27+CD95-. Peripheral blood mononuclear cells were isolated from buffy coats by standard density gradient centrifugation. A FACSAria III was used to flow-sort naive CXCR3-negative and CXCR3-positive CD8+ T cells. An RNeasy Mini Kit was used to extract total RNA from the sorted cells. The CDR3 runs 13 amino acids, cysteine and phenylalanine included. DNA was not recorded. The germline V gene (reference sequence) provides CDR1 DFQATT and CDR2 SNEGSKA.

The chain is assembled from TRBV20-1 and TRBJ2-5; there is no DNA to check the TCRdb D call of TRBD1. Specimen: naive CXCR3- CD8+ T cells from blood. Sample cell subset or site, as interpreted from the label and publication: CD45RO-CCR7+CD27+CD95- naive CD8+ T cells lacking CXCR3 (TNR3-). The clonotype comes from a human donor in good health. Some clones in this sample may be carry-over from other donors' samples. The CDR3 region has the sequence CSARERRAETQYF.